This T cell receptor beta chain is from a study of T cell responses to AZD1222 COVID-19 vaccine. Per germline, CDR1 MDHEN and CDR2 SYDVKM. The CDR3 is made up of 14 amino acids. The germline V and J ends were trimmed by 6 bases and 4 bases, with 12 bases remaining between them. A word on this clone: Antigen: not known.

Here immunoSEQ multiplex PCR was the method, and the copy in TCRdb shows in-frame clones only, minus some. The sample records about 76,000 clones, roughly 80% being singletons. Overall study findings and caveats: Per reports, nearly half of all spike-specific TCRs target regions that are unmutated in variants. Vaccine-associated CD4 TCRs ranged over spike, dominating at 160-218 and 743-854. Sampled repertoires all dated from after the peak T cell response.

The input for sequencing was peripheral blood, taken 28 days after the second dose of the MenACWY control vaccine. The clonotype was recovered from an adult who received the MenACWY meningococcal vaccine as a control. J is TRBJ1-4 and V is TRBV28, with D perhaps TRBD1 (6 bases). The CDR3, as DNA: TGTGCCAGCAGCTCCGGGGGGCTTAATGAAAAACTGTTTTTT. It encodes CASSSGGLNEKLFF.